This T cell receptor (beta chain) was found in a study of blood T cell repertoires in COVID-19. Across the whole study: COVID-19 samples collected from the United States, Italy and Spain covered acute and convalescent phases. PBMCs, B-cell-depleted T cells, or T cells were the source of the cDNA or gDNA that made up the material.

CDR1 and CDR2 (germline): SGHRS, YFSETQ. The length of the CDR3 is 13 residues. Trimming removed 9 bases from V and 2 bases from J, with 14 bases in between. Sequencing used immunoSEQ multiplex PCR; TCRdb keeps in-frame clones, though not all of them. Of roughly 270,000 clones in the sample, around 90% were seen once. The V and J genes are TRBV5-1 and TRBJ2-5, with no clear D. Sample: peripheral blood. The receptor was isolated from a man between 18 and 29 years old with active or convalescent COVID-19. CDR3 in DNA: TGCGCCACCAGAACAGAAGCACAAGAGACCCAGTACTTC. Amino acid sequence: CATRTEAQETQYF.